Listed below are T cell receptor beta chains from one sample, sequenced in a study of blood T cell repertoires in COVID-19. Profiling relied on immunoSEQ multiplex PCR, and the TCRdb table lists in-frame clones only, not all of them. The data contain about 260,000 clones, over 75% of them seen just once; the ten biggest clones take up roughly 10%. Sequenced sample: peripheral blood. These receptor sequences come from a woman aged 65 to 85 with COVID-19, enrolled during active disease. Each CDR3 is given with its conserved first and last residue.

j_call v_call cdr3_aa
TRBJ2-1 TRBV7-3 CASSLTGIDNEQFF
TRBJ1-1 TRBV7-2 CASSWTGGNTEAFF
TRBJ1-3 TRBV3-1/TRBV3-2 CASSRPSTGSGNTIYF
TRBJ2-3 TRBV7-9 CASTQSSSTDTQYF
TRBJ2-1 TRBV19 CASSIHRGNEQFF
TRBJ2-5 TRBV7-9 CASSLGRDQETQYF
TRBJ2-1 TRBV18 CASSPAGNEQFF
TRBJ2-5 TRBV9 CASSVAAGTSGETQYF
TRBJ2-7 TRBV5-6 CASSLVGQLHSYEQYF
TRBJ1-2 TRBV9 CASSVNINYGYTF
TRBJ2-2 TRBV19 CASSMSGGHGELFF
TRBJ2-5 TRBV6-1 CASSEVRPGRETQYF
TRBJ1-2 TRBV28 CASSFRDSRHYGYTF
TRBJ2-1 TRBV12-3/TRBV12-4 CASSNFNEQFF
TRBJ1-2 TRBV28 CASSPWGQVSPYGYTF
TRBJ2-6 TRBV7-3 CASSLPSGGASGANVLTF
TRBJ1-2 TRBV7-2 CASSFGFFSRNWGYTF
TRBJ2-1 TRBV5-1 CASTLGTSGSLLYNEQFF
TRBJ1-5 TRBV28 CASSSTGNIQPQHF
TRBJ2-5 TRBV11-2 CASSFLAGTGLQTQYF
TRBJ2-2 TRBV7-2 CASSPRTGAGELFF
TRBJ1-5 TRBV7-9 CASSLAVGGNQPQHF
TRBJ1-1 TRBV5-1 CASSPGQNTEAFF
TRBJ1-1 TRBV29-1 CSVDSDRVLYTEAFF
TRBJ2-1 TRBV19 CASSIGGGGAGNEQFF
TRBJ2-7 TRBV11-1 CASGTSGTPTYEQYF
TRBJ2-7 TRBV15 CATSSQETLAGYYEQYF
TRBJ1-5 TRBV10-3 CAISESISGGGQPQHF
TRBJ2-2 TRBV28 CASSPGRYRNTGELFF
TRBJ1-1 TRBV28 CASSFPRTGTMNTEAFF
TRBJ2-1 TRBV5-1 CASSLPGTGYNEQFF
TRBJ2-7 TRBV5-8 CASSLQVVTYEQYF
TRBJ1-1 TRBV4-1 CASSRQTGRGNTEAFF
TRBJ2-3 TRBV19 CASSAPAQGRGDTQYF
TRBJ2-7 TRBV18 CASASSYEQYF
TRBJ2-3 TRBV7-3 CASSSDRTTDTQYF
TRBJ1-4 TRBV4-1 CASSRFPGVNEKLFF
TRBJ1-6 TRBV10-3 CAISGQGSSPLHF
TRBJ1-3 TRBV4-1 CASSQTRESTIYF
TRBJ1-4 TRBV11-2 CASSALGGPTNEKLFF
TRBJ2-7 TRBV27 CASAMGQAPGEQYF
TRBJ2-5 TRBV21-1 CASSEDSQETQYF
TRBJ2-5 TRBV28 CASSLSSRAAILGTQYF
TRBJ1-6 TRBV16 CASSQSSGGQYNSPLHF
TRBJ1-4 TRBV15 CATSRGGNNEKLFF
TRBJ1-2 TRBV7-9 CASSFSGLLEGYTF
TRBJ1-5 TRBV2 CATQGQTNQPQHF
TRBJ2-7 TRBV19 CASSDGGAPYEQYF
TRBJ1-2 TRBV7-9 CASSFSGRGQGGYTF
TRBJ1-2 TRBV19 CASSKRTGPVDNYGYTF
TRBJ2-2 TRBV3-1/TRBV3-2 CASRGLAGAQGELFF
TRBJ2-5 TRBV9 CATGTGGVEETQYF
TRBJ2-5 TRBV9 CASSVEAGSFETQYF
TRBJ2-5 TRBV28 CASSQTRQHQETQYF
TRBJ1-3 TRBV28 CASSRRRLSGNTIYF
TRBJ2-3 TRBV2 CASSEGANTQYF
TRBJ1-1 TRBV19 CASSIVRAKNTEAFF